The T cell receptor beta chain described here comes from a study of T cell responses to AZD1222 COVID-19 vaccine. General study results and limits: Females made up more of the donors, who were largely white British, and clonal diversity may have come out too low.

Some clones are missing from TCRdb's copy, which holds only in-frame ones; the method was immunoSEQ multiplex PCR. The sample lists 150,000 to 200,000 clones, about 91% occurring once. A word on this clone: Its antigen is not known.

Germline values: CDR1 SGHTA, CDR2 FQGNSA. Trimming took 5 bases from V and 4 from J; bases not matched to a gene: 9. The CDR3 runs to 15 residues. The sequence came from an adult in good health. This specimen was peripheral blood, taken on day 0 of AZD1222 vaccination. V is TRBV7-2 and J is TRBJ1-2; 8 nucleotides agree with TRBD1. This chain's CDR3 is CASSGGQGASYGYTF. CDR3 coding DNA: TGTGCCAGCAGCGGGGGGCAGGGGGCTAGCTATGGCTACACCTTC. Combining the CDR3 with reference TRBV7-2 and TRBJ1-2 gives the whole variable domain GAGVSQSPSNKVTEKGKDVELRCDPISGHTALYWYRQSLGQGLEFLIYFQGNSAPDKSGLPSDRFSAERTGGSVSTLTIQRTQQEDSAVYLCASSGGQGASYGYTFGSGTRLTVV.